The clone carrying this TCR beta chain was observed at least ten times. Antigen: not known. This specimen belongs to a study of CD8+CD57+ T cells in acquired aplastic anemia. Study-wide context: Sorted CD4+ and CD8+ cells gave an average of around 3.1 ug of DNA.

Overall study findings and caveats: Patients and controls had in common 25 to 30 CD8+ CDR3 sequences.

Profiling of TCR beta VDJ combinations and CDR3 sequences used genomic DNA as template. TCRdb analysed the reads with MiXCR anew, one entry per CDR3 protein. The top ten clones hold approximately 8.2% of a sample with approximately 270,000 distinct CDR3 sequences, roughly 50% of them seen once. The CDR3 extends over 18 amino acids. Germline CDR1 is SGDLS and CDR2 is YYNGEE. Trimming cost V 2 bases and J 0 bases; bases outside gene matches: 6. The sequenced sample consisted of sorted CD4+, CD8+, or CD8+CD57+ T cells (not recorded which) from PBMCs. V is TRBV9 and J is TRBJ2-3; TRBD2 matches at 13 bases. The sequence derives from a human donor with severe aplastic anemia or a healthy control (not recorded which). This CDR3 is CASSVSLAGGLSTDTQYF. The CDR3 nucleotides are TGTGCCAGCAGCGTCTCACTAGCGGGGGGGTTGAGCACAGATACGCAGTATTTT.